The clone carrying this TCR beta chain has ten or more counts. Its specificity is not known. This entry comes from a study of early T cells in non-severe SARS-CoV-2 infection. Study-wide results and limits: Private and CD4 specificities were missed by VDJdb matching, skewed to anti-spike CD8.

Individual cDNA molecules received unique molecular identifiers during library preparation. Each CDR3 protein gets one entry after TCRdb re-called the 5' RACE reads with MiXCR. The table lists tens of thousands of distinct CDR3 sequences, under 15% of them singletons. Germline V gene data show CDR1 as ENHRY and CDR2 as SYGVKD. Trimming took off 2 bases at V and 4 bases at J, with 9 bases between the two ends. The CDR3 runs to 15 residues. The chain recombines TRBV10-3 with TRBJ1-6; D gene unclear. This TCR derives from an adult who was a healthcare worker with PCR-confirmed SARS-CoV-2 infection or an uninfected control (not recorded which). Specimen: whole blood. The CDR3 DNA reads as TGTGCCATCAGTGAGGGGAGCGGGTATAATTCACCCCTCCACTTT. It specifies CAISEGSGYNSPLHF.